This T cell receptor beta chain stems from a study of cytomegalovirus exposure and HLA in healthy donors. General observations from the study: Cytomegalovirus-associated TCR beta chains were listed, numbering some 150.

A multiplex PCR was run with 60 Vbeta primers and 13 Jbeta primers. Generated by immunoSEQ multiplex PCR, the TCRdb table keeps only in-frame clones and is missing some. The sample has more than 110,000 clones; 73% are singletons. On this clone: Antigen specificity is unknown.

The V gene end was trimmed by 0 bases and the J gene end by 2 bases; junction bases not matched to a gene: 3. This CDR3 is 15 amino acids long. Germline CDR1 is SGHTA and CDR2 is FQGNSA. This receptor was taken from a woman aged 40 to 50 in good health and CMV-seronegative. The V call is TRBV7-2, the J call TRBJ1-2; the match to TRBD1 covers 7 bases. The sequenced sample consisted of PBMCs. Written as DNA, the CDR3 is TGTGCCAGCAGCTTAGCGATGGACAGGAACTATGGCTACACCTTC. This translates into CASSLAMDRNYGYTF.